Listed below are T cell receptor beta chains from one sample, sequenced in a study of blood T cell repertoires in COVID-19. TCRdb's table, derived via immunoSEQ multiplex PCR, lists solely in-frame clones and lacks some. The data show 160,000 or so clones, with 82% seen just once and around 8% held by the top ten. The sample was peripheral blood. These receptors came from an older woman with acute or convalescent COVID-19. Each CDR3 is given with its conserved first and last residue. D genes are given only for firm matches. Not all rows give a size; the values are once, few, many and, for expanded clones, a class.

D	size	V	length	J	CDR3	DNA
NA	NA	TRBV19	14	TRBJ1-1	CATDRGWQNTEAFF	TGTGCCACGGATCGCGGATGGCAGAACACTGAAGCTTTCTTT
TRBD1	NA	TRBV30	14	TRBJ1-5	CAWVGQGSNQPQHF	TGTGCCTGGGTGGGACAGGGGAGTAATCAGCCCCAGCATTTT
TRBD1	NA	TRBV9	15	TRBJ1-2	CASSVSGQVHYGYTF	TGTGCCAGCAGCGTTTCCGGACAGGTCCACTATGGCTACACCTTC
TRBD1	NA	TRBV5-1	17	TRBJ1-2	CASSLQTQGQGGYGYTF	TGCGCCAGCAGCTTACAAACCCAGGGACAGGGTGGATATGGCTACACCTTC
TRBD1	NA	TRBV6-5	11	TRBJ1-2	CASRQGDGYTF	TGTGCCAGTCGACAGGGTGATGGCTACACCTTC
TRBD1	NA	TRBV11-3	16	TRBJ1-1	CASSFSGTGGRTEAFF	TGTGCCAGCAGCTTCTCCGGGACAGGGGGACGAACTGAAGCTTTCTTT
NA	NA	TRBV4-3	14	TRBJ2-7	CASSQLTASYEQYF	TGCGCCAGCAGCCAGCTGACAGCCTCCTACGAGCAGTACTTC
TRBD1	NA	TRBV5-1	14	TRBJ1-2	CASSTGQGEYGYTF	TGCGCCAGCAGCACCGGACAGGGGGAATATGGCTACACCTTC
TRBD1	few	TRBV4-2	13	TRBJ1-5	CASSQGQGEPQHF	TGTGCCAGCAGCCAAGGGCAGGGGGAGCCCCAGCATTTT
NA	NA	TRBV7-2	17	TRBJ1-1	CASSLESGGFWNTEAFF	TGTGCCAGCAGCTTAGAGTCGGGGGGGTTTTGGAACACTGAAGCTTTCTTT
TRBD2	NA	TRBV4-3	16	TRBJ2-2	CASSQGRGSSLGELFF	TGCGCCAGCAGCCAAGGGCGGGGGAGCAGCCTCGGGGAGCTGTTTTTT
NA	NA	TRBV19	18	TRBJ1-5	CASSIGGGMDGGYQPQHF	TGTGCCAGTAGTATAGGTGGGGGGATGGACGGTGGGTATCAGCCCCAGCATTTT
TRBD1	few	TRBV6-6	18	TRBJ1-1	CASSPDRGAPGANTEAFF	TGTGCCAGCAGTCCGGACAGGGGGGCTCCGGGGGCCAACACTGAAGCTTTCTTT
NA	NA	TRBV12-3/TRBV12-4	13	TRBJ2-7	CARKKPFSYEQYF	TGTGCCAGGAAAAAGCCTTTCTCCTACGAGCAGTACTTC
TRBD2	NA	TRBV18	15	TRBJ2-5	CASSPPTSGEETQYF	TGTGCCAGCTCACCACCGACTAGCGGGGAAGAGACCCAGTACTTC
NA	NA	TRBV19	14	TRBJ1-1	CATTQLRQNTEAFF	TGTGCCACCACCCAACTCAGACAGAACACTGAAGCTTTCTTT
TRBD2	NA	TRBV6-2/TRBV6-3	20	TRBJ2-1	CASSYPGLAGGTLSYNEQFF	TGTGCCAGCAGTTACCCGGGACTAGCGGGGGGTACCCTCTCCTACAATGAGCAGTTCTTC